Listed below are T cell receptor beta chains from one sample, sequenced in a study of shared clonotypes between healthy human individuals. Libraries were prepared by immunoSEQ multiplex PCR; TCRdb keeps only in-frame clonotypes and omits some of them. The sample has about 2.4 million clones, approximately 93% seen once; the top ten hold approximately 0.37%. The sequenced material came from naive CD4+ T cells from PBMCs. The receptors derive from a man between 18 and 35 years old in good health. Some clones in this sample may be carry-over from other donors' samples. CDR3s include the opening cysteine and the closing phenylalanine or tryptophan. The order of the fields is V gene, D gene, J gene, clone size, CDR3 DNA, CDR3 protein. A D gene is named only where the DNA matches it firmly. Size values are once, few and many counts, or a class for expanded clones, and some rows have none.

v_gene: TRBV11-2
d_gene: TRBD2
j_gene: TRBJ2-1
abundance: .
CDR3nt: TGTGCCAGCAGCTCCTCCGGGACTAGCGGTCATGAGCAGTTCTTC
CDR3aa: CASSSSGTSGHEQFF

v_gene: TRBV5-1
d_gene: .
j_gene: TRBJ2-3
abundance: .
CDR3nt: TGCGCCAGCAGCACATCAGGTGGTCGACCCCTAAAAGGAGATACGCAGTATTTT
CDR3aa: CASSTSGGRPLKGDTQYF

v_gene: TRBV28
d_gene: TRBD1
j_gene: TRBJ2-5
abundance: .
CDR3nt: TGTGCCAGCAGCTTGGACAGGGCGAGGGAGACCCAGTACTTC
CDR3aa: CASSLDRARETQYF

v_gene: TRBV28
d_gene: TRBD2
j_gene: TRBJ2-1
abundance: many
CDR3nt: TGTGCCAGCAGTTGGGAGACTAGCGGGAGTGGGAATGAGCAGTTCTTC
CDR3aa: CASSWETSGSGNEQFF

v_gene: TRBV19
d_gene: TRBD2
j_gene: TRBJ2-2
abundance: .
CDR3nt: TGTGCCAGTACTCCGGGACTAGCGGGAGTATTTGACACCGGGGAGCTGTTTTTT
CDR3aa: CASTPGLAGVFDTGELFF

v_gene: TRBV5-1
d_gene: .
j_gene: TRBJ2-6
abundance: .
CDR3nt: TGCGCCAGCAGCTTGTCGCGTTCTGGGGCCAACGTCCTGACTTTC
CDR3aa: CASSLSRSGANVLTF

v_gene: TRBV27
d_gene: .
j_gene: TRBJ1-5
abundance: .
CDR3nt: TGTGCCAGCAGTCCCCTGGGGGTTGGCCAGCCCCAGCATTTT
CDR3aa: CASSPLGVGQPQHF

v_gene: TRBV6-1
d_gene: TRBD2
j_gene: TRBJ2-7
abundance: .
CDR3nt: TGTGCCAGCAGAATAGCGGGAGGAAGCTACGAGCAGTACTTC
CDR3aa: CASRIAGGSYEQYF

v_gene: TRBV7-9
d_gene: .
j_gene: TRBJ2-2
abundance: few
CDR3nt: TGTGCCAGCAGCTTATCCACCGACACCGGGGAGCTGTTTTTT
CDR3aa: CASSLSTDTGELFF

v_gene: TRBV18
d_gene: .
j_gene: TRBJ2-7
abundance: .
CDR3nt: TGTGCCAGCTCACCACGGGAAGGGGGGGCTGCGGACGTGCAGTACTTC
CDR3aa: CASSPREGGAADVQYF

v_gene: TRBV6-5
d_gene: .
j_gene: TRBJ2-2
abundance: .
CDR3nt: TGTGCCAGCAGCCACGGGGAGGCCAACACCGGGGAGCTGTTTTTT
CDR3aa: CASSHGEANTGELFF

v_gene: TRBV19
d_gene: .
j_gene: TRBJ1-5
abundance: .
CDR3nt: TGTGCCAGTAGTATAGTACTTCCTGGCAATCAGCCCCAGCATTTT
CDR3aa: CASSIVLPGNQPQHF

v_gene: TRBV5-4
d_gene: TRBD2
j_gene: TRBJ2-1
abundance: .
CDR3nt: TGTGCCAGCAGGCCGGGACTAGCGGGACCGAGCTCCTACAATGAGCAGTTCTTC
CDR3aa: CASRPGLAGPSSYNEQFF